This is a list of T cell receptor beta chains from one sample in a study of blood T cell repertoires in COVID-19. Here immunoSEQ multiplex PCR was the method, and the copy in TCRdb shows in-frame clones only, minus some. The profile shows about 120,000 clones, around nine tenths of them singletons. The sequenced sample consisted of peripheral blood. The source is a woman aged 70-85 years with COVID-19, enrolled during active disease. CDR3s include the opening cysteine and the closing phenylalanine or tryptophan. The D gene is left open where the match is weak. A clone size is listed for some rows: how often the clone was seen (once, few, many), or a class if it is expanded.

j_gene	d_gene	v_gene	abundance	CDR3aa	CDR3nt
TRBJ2-3	.	TRBV5-1	once	CASSMGRGSNTQYF	TGCGCCAGCAGCATGGGGCGAGGGTCGAATACGCAGTATTTT
TRBJ1-2	.	TRBV7-8	.	CASSPDWGGRGYTF	TGTGCCAGCAGCCCGGATTGGGGGGGCCGTGGCTACACCTTC
TRBJ2-3	.	TRBV7-9	few	CASRSPREGTDTQYF	TGTGCCAGCCGTTCGCCTCGAGAGGGCACAGATACGCAGTATTTT
TRBJ1-4	.	TRBV23-1	.	CASSQSVGKTIYNEKLFF	TGCGCCAGCAGTCAATCAGTCGGGAAGACGATATATAATGAAAAACTGTTTTTT
TRBJ2-1	TRBD2	TRBV5-1	.	CASSLRASGGTNNEQFF	TGCGCCAGCAGCTTGCGGGCTAGCGGGGGGACAAACAATGAGCAGTTCTTC
TRBJ1-2	TRBD1	TRBV5-4	.	CASSLVRTGSYTF	TGTGCCAGCAGCTTGGTAAGGACAGGCTCTTACACCTTC
TRBJ1-1	.	TRBV5-4	.	CASSFGSGFNTEAFF	TGTGCCAGCAGCTTCGGGTCGGGGTTCAACACTGAAGCTTTCTTT
TRBJ2-2	TRBD2	TRBV7-6	.	CASSIPTTSGLINTGELFF	TGTGCCAGCAGCATCCCCACGACTAGCGGGCTAATAAACACCGGGGAGCTGTTTTTT
TRBJ2-1	.	TRBV5-1	few	CASSAGAGASYNEQFF	TGCGCCAGCAGCGCGGGGGCAGGGGCTTCCTACAATGAGCAGTTCTTC
TRBJ1-4	.	TRBV12-2	.	CASRLARRGGANEKLFF	TGTGCAAGTCGCTTAGCGAGGAGGGGGGGCGCCAATGAAAAACTGTTTTTT
TRBJ1-5	.	TRBV6-6	.	CASSPRLAGNQPQHF	TGTGCCAGCAGTCCCCGTTTAGCGGGCAATCAGCCCCAGCATTTT
TRBJ1-4	TRBD1	TRBV19	.	CASGRTGTGVNEKLFF	TGTGCCAGTGGCCGAACCGGGACAGGGGTTAATGAAAAACTGTTTTTT
TRBJ1-6	.	TRBV3-1/TRBV3-2	.	CASSQDPTGNSPLHF	TGTGCCAGCAGCCAAGACCCCACAGGGAATTCACCCCTCCACTTT
TRBJ2-3	.	TRBV3-1/TRBV3-2	once	CASSQDWQDTDTQYF	TGTGCCAGCAGCCAAGATTGGCAGGACACAGATACGCAGTATTTT
TRBJ2-7	.	TRBV2	once	CASSGTSARVSYEQYF	TGTGCCAGCAGCGGAACCTCAGCCAGGGTCTCCTACGAGCAGTACTTC
TRBJ1-4	TRBD1	TRBV6-5	.	CASNPGTGFEKLFF	TGTGCCAGCAACCCCGGGACAGGGTTTGAAAAACTGTTTTTT
TRBJ1-2	TRBD1	TRBV3-1/TRBV3-2	.	CASSLIGQAGGARGYTF	TGTGCCAGCAGCCTAATCGGGCAGGCAGGGGGCGCGAGGGGCTACACCTTC
TRBJ1-6	TRBD1	TRBV18	once	CASSPSGQGAQVSPLHF	TGTGCCAGCTCACCGTCGGGACAGGGGGCTCAAGTATCACCCCTCCACTTT